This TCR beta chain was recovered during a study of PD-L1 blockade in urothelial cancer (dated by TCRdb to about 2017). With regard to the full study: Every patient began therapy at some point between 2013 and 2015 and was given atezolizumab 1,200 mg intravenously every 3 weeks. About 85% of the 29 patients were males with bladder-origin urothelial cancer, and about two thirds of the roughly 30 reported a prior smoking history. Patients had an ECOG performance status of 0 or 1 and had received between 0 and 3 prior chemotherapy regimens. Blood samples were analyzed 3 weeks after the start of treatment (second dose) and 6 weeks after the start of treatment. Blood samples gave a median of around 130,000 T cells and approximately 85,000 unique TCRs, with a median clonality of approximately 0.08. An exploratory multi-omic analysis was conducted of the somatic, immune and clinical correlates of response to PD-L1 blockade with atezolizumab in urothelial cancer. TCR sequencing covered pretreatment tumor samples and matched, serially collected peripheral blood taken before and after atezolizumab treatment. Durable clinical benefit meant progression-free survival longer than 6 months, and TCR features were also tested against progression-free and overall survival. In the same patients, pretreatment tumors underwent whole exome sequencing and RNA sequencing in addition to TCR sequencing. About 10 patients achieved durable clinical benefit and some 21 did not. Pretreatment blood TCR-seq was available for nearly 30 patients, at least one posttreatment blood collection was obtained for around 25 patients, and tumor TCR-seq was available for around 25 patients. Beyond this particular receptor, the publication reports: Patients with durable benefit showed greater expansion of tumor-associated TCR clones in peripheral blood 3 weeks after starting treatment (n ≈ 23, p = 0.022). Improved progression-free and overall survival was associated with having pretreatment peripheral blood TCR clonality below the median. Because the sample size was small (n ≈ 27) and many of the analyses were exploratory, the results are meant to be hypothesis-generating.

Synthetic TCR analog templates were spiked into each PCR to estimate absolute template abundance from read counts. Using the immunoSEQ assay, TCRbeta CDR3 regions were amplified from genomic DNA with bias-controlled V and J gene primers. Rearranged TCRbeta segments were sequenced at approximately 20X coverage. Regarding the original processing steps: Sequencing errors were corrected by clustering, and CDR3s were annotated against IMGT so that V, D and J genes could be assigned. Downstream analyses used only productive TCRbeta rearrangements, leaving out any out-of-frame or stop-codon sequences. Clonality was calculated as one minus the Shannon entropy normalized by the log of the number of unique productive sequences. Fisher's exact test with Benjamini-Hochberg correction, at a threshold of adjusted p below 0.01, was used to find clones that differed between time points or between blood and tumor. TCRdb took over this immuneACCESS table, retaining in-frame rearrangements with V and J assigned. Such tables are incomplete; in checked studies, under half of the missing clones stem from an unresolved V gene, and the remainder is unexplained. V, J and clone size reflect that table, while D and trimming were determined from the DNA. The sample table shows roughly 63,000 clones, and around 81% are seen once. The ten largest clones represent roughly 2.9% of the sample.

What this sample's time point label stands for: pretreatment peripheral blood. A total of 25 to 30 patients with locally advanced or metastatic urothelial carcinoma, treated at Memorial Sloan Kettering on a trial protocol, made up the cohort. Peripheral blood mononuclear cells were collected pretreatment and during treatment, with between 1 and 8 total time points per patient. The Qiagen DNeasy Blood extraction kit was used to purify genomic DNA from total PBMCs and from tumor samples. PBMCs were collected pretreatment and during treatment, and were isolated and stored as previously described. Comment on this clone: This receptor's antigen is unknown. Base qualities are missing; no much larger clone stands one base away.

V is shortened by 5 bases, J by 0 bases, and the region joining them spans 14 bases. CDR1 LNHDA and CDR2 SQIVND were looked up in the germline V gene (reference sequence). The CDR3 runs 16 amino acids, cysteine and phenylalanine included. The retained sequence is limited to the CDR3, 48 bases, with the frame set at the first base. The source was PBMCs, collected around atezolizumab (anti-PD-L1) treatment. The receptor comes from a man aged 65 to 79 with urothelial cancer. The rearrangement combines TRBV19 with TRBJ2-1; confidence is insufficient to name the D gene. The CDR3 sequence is CASSPETASSYNEQFF. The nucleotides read TGTGCCAGTAGTCCTGAGACTGCTAGCTCCTACAATGAGCAGTTCTTC. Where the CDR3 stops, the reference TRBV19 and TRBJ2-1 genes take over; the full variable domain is DGGITQSPKYLFRKEGQNVTLSCEQNLNHDAMYWYRQDPGQGLRLIYYSQIVNDFQKGDIAEGYSVSREKKESFPLTVTSAQKNPTAFYLCASSPETASSYNEQFFGPGTRLTVL.